Listed below are T cell receptor beta chains from one sample, sequenced in a study of prognosis after radiotherapy for stage I lung cancer. MiXCR, applied by TCRdb to the multiplex PCR reads, yields one record per CDR3 protein. The sample contains roughly 32,000 distinct CDR3 sequences, around two fifths of which appear only once. Sample: PBMCs, taken before or after stereotactic body radiation therapy (not recorded which). These receptor sequences come from a donor aged 50 or older with non-small cell lung cancer. CDR3s include the opening cysteine and the closing phenylalanine or tryptophan. The D gene is left open where the match is weak. Size values are once, few and many counts, or a class for expanded clones, and some rows have none.

>NA|many|TRBV5-1|TRBJ2-7
TGCGCCAGCAGCTTGATCATCGACAGTCCCTACGAGCAGTACTTC
CASSLIIDSPYEQYF
>NA|many|TRBV28|TRBJ1-5
TGTGCCAGCACCAGCACTAAGGTGGGTGGATCCCAGCATTTT
CASTSTKVGGSQHF
>TRBD2|NA|TRBV9|TRBJ2-1
TGTGCCAGCAGCGTAGACCCCAGCGGGAACAATGAGCAGTTCTTC
CASSVDPSGNNEQFF
>NA|many|TRBV20-1|TRBJ1-1
TGCAGTGCCGGGACACCGGAGGGAGGGAACACTGAAGCTTTCTTT
CSAGTPEGGNTEAFF
>TRBD1|many|TRBV5-1|TRBJ2-2
TGCGCCAGCAGCCTTTTGGGACAGAGTAACACCGGGGAGCTGTTTTTT
CASSLLGQSNTGELFF
>NA|many|TRBV30|TRBJ1-1
TGTGCCTGGAGACGGGGTACGAACACTGAAGCTTTCTTT
CAWRRGTNTEAFF
>NA|NA|TRBV5-1|TRBJ2-2
TGCGCCAGCAGCTTGTACCCTTTTAACGCACGGGTTTCGGGGGAGCTGTTTTTT
CASSLYPFNARVSGELFF
>NA|many|TRBV6-2/TRBV6-3|TRBJ2-5
TGTGCCAGCAGTCCCAGGGGCAGGACGAAGGCCCAGTACTTC
CASSPRGRTKAQYF
>NA|many|TRBV13|TRBJ2-5
TGTGCCAGCAGCTTAAGTTCCGGCGTAGAGACCCAGTACTTC
CASSLSSGVETQYF
>NA|medium-sized|TRBV28|TRBJ2-1
TGTGCCAGCAGTAGGAGGCGGGACGGGTACAATGAGCAGTTCTTC
CASSRRRDGYNEQFF
>TRBD2|NA|TRBV29-1|TRBJ2-3
TGCAGCGGAGAAGTGCGGGGGGCGCGAGATACGCAGTATTTT
CSGEVRGARDTQYF
>TRBD2|many|TRBV13|TRBJ2-3
TGTGCCAGCAGCCCCGAGCGGGGGGGCACAGATACGCAGTATTTT
CASSPERGGTDTQYF
>NA|NA|TRBV27|TRBJ1-6
TGTGCCAGCAGTTTTCTGAGGGGACGTTCACCCCTCCACTTT
CASSFLRGRSPLHF
>NA|NA|TRBV6-7|TRBJ2-7
TGTGCCAGCAGTTACTCGAAAGCCTGGATTGCCGGCTACGAGCAGTACTTC
CASSYSKAWIAGYEQYF
>NA|NA|TRBV20-1|TRBJ2-2
TGCAGTGCCAGACGGCAGGGAAACACCGGGGAGCTGTTTTTT
CSARRQGNTGELFF
>NA|NA|TRBV19|TRBJ2-7
TGTGCCAGTAGTATAGAGCGAAAGGGCGGAAGCGGGCAGTACTTC
CASSIERKGGSGQYF
>NA|many|TRBV19|TRBJ1-4
TGTGCCAGTAGTTCGACCGGACGGGTAGCTAATGAAAAACTGTTTTTT
CASSSTGRVANEKLFF
>NA|NA|TRBV20-1|TRBJ2-7
TGCAGTGCTAGTTTGGCGTACGAGCAGTACTTC
CSASLAYEQYF
>NA|many|TRBV19|TRBJ2-7
TGTGCCAGTAATGAACTTCAGGGAGCCGAGCAGTACTTC
CASNELQGAEQYF
>NA|many|TRBV30|TRBJ1-3
TGTGCCTGGAGTGTCACATCGGACACCATATATTTT
CAWSVTSDTIYF
>NA|NA|TRBV6-5|TRBJ2-7
TGTGCCAGCAGTTACGGGTACTCCTACGAGCAGTACTTC
CASSYGYSYEQYF
>NA|NA|TRBV4-1|TRBJ2-7
TGCGCCAGCAGCCAACCACCGGGGAGAACGAGGGGGTCCTCCTACGAGAAGTACTTC
CASSQPPGRTRGSSYEKYF
>NA|many|TRBV2|TRBJ1-2
TGTGCCAGCAGGCAGGGGCTTTGGGGCTACACCTTC
CASRQGLWGYTF
>TRBD2|many|TRBV3-1|TRBJ2-3
TGTGCCAGCAGCCAAGATCCCCTAGCGGGGACAACAGATACGCAGTATTTT
CASSQDPLAGTTDTQYF
>NA|many|TRBV5-1|TRBJ1-4
TGCGCCAGCAGCCTCGTGACAGGAACTAATGAAAAACTGTTTTTT
CASSLVTGTNEKLFF
>TRBD1|NA|TRBV6-1|TRBJ2-7
TGTGCCAGCTCCCCCGGACAGGGATCCTACGAGCAGTACTTC
CASSPGQGSYEQYF
>TRBD1|NA|TRBV2|TRBJ2-5
TGTGCCATCATTTGGGGACAGGGACAAGAGACCCAGTACTTC
CAIIWGQGQETQYF
>TRBD1|many|TRBV28|TRBJ2-7
TGTGCCAGCCAGAGGGGGCGGTACGAGCAGTACTTC
CASQRGRYEQYF